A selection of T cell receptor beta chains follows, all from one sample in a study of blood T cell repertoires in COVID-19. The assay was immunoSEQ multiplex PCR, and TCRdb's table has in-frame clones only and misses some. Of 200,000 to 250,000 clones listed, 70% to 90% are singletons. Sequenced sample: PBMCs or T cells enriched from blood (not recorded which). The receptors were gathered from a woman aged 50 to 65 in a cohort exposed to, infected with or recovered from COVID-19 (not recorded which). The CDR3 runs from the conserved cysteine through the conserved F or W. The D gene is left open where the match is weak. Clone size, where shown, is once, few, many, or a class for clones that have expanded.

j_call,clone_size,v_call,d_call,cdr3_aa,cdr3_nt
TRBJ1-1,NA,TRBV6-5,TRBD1,CASNKQGYNTEAFF,TGTGCCAGCAATAAACAGGGGTACAACACTGAAGCTTTCTTT
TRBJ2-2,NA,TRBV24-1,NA,CATSDTRRDVGTGELFF,TGTGCCACCAGTGACACCCGGAGGGACGTGGGCACCGGGGAGCTGTTTTTT
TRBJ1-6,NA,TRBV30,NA,CAWSVAGSNSPLHF,TGTGCCTGGAGTGTCGCAGGGTCGAATTCACCCCTCCACTTT
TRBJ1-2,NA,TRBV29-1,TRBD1,CSVDVLGQGSYGYTF,TGCAGCGTCGACGTCTTAGGACAGGGGAGCTATGGCTACACCTTC
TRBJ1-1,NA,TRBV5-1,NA,CASSFLGHTEAFF,TGCGCCAGCAGCTTTCTTGGGCACACTGAAGCTTTCTTT
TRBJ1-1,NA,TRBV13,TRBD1,CASSVRQGGGTEAFF,TGTGCCAGCAGCGTACGACAGGGTGGAGGGACTGAAGCTTTCTTT
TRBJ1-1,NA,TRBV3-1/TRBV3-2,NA,CASSQGLGAFF,TGTGCCAGCAGCCAGGGGCTCGGAGCTTTCTTT
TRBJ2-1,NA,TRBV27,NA,CASRRGQTSSYNEQFF,TGTGCCAGCAGAAGGGGACAAACAAGCTCCTACAATGAGCAGTTCTTC
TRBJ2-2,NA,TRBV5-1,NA,CASEMGRGAQDTGELFF,TGCGCCAGCGAGATGGGGAGGGGGGCGCAGGACACCGGGGAGCTGTTTTTT
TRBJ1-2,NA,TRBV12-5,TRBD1,CASGQKTGLLFYGYTF,TGTGCTAGTGGCCAAAAGACAGGGCTACTCTTCTATGGCTACACCTTC
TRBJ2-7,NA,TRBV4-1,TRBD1,CASSLRDRGRDEQYF,TGCGCCAGCAGCTTACGGGACAGGGGGCGGGACGAGCAGTACTTC
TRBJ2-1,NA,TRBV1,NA,CTSSQFPGLAGFSSYNEQFF,TGCACCAGCAGCCAATTCCCGGGACTAGCGGGGTTCTCCTCCTACAATGAGCAGTTCTTC
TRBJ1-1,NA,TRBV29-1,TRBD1,CSVSMTGWGAEAFF,TGCAGCGTTTCGATGACAGGGTGGGGGGCTGAAGCTTTCTTT
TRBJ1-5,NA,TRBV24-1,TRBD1,CATSAGTANQPQHF,TGTGCCACCAGTGCGGGGACAGCTAATCAGCCCCAGCATTTT
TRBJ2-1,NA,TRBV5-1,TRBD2,CASSLGDYRYNEQFF,TGCGCCAGCAGCTTGGGGGACTACCGTTACAATGAGCAGTTCTTC
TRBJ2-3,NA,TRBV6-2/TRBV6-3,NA,CASSYWPAVADTQYF,TGTGCCAGCAGTTACTGGCCAGCGGTGGCAGATACGCAGTATTTT
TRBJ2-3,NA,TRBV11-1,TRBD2,CASTPPGLASDTQYF,TGTGCCAGCACCCCGCCGGGACTAGCATCAGATACGCAGTATTTT
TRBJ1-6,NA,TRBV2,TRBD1,CASRVSGQGDSPLHF,TGTGCCAGCAGAGTGTCCGGACAGGGGGATTCACCCCTCCACTTT
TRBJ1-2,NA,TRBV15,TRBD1,CATSRDREVYGYTF,TGTGCCACCAGCAGGGACAGGGAGGTCTATGGCTACACCTTC
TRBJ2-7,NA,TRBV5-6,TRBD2,CASSPGLAGVGYEQYF,TGTGCCAGCAGCCCGGGACTAGCGGGGGTAGGCTACGAGCAGTACTTC
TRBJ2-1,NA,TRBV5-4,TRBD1,CASSRPGQGRNEQFF,TGTGCCAGCAGTCGACCGGGACAGGGGAGAAATGAGCAGTTCTTC
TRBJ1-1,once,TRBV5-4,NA,CASSLGLRQGNTEAFF,TGTGCCAGCAGCTTAGGATTGAGGCAGGGGAACACTGAAGCTTTCTTT
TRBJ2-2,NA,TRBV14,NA,CASGRQPGTGELFF,TGTGCCAGCGGTAGACAGCCGGGCACCGGGGAGCTGTTTTTT
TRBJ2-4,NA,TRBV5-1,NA,CASSIGVGEIQYF,TGCGCCAGCAGCATTGGCGTAGGGGAAATTCAGTACTTC
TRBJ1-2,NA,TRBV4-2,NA,CASSQERSLGYTF,TGTGCCAGCAGCCAAGAAAGGAGTCTTGGCTACACCTTC
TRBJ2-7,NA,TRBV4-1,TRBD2,CASSQDKDGSGGAGQYF,TGCGCCAGCAGCCAAGATAAGGATGGTAGCGGGGGGGCCGGGCAGTACTTC
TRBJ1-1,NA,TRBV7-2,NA,CASTKAGMNTEAFF,TGTGCCAGCACCAAGGCGGGCATGAACACTGAAGCTTTCTTT
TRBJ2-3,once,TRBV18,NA,CATSPGGSDTQYF,TGTGCCACCTCGCCCGGGGGATCAGATACGCAGTATTTT
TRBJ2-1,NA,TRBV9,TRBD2,CASSEGTSEYYDEQFF,TGTGCCAGCAGCGAAGGGACTAGCGAGTACTATGATGAGCAGTTCTTC
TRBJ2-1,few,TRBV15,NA,CATSTTGGWANEQFF,TGTGCCACCAGCACAACCGGGGGATGGGCAAATGAGCAGTTCTTC
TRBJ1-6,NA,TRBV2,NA,CASSDLLQGSYNSPLHF,TGTGCCAGCAGTGACCTCCTACAGGGCTCCTATAATTCACCCCTCCACTTT
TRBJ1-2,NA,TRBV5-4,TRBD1,CASSPRGQNYGYTF,TGTGCCAGCAGCCCCAGGGGGCAAAACTATGGCTACACCTTC
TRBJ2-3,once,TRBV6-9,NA,CASSYGGQPASTDTQYF,TGTGCCAGCAGTTATGGGGGCCAGCCCGCTAGCACAGATACGCAGTATTTT
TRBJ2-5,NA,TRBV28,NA,CASSPTDGTQYF,TGTGCCAGCAGTCCTACAGACGGGACCCAGTACTTC
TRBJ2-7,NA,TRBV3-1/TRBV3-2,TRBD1,CASSFRDRGWHEQYF,TGTGCCAGCAGCTTCCGGGACAGGGGCTGGCACGAGCAGTACTTC
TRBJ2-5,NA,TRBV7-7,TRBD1,CASSFSGGVGETQYF,TGTGCTAGCAGCTTTTCAGGGGGCGTAGGAGAGACCCAGTACTTC
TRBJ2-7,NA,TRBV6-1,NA,CASSDGGAYEQYF,TGTGCCAGCAGTGACGGAGGAGCCTACGAGCAGTACTTC
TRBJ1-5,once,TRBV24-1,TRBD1,CATSPGQGLEPQHF,TGTGCCACGTCTCCGGGACAGGGCTTAGAGCCCCAGCATTTT
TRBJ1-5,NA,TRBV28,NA,CASSLKGQDNQPQHF,TGTGCCAGCAGTTTAAAGGGGCAGGACAATCAGCCCCAGCATTTT
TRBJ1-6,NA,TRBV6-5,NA,CASSYIRFSTSPLHF,TGTGCCAGCAGTTACATCAGGTTCTCCACTTCACCCCTCCACTTT
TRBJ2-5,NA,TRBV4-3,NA,CASSLGTSEETQYF,TGCGCCAGCAGCCTCGGGACTTCCGAAGAGACCCAGTACTTC
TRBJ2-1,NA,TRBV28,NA,CASSPGDTRGQFF,TGTGCCAGCAGTCCCGGGGACACCAGAGGGCAGTTCTTC
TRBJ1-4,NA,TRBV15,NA,CATSRASNEKLFF,TGTGCCACCAGCAGAGCCAGTAATGAAAAACTGTTTTTT
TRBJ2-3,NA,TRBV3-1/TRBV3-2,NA,CASSQSLVNTQYF,TGTGCCAGCAGCCAGTCACTAGTAAATACGCAGTATTTT
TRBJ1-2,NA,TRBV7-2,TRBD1,CASSPVDRGYGYTF,TGTGCCAGCAGCCCGGTCGACAGGGGCTATGGCTACACCTTC
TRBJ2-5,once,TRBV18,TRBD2,CASSKRGAIGVETQYF,TGTGCCAGCTCGAAGCGGGGGGCGATTGGTGTAGAGACCCAGTACTTC
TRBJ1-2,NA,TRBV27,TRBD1,CASSIRTGSGYTF,TGTGCCAGCAGTATTCGGACAGGTTCTGGCTACACCTTC
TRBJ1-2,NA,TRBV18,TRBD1,CASSPNPSQGARGYTF,TGTGCCAGCTCTCCAAACCCCAGCCAGGGGGCGCGTGGCTACACCTTC
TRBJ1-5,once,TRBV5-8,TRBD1,CASSLVDRVNQPQHF,TGTGCCAGCAGCTTGGTCGACAGGGTCAATCAGCCCCAGCATTTT
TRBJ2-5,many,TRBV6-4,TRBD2,CASSSTSGGGETQYF,TGTGCCAGCAGTTCGACTAGCGGGGGAGGGGAGACCCAGTACTTC
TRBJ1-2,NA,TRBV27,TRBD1,CASSFLTGGYGYTF,TGTGCCAGCAGTTTCCTCACAGGGGGCTATGGCTACACCTTC
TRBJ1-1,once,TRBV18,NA,CASSLNSGNTEAFF,TGTGCCAGCTCCCTAAATAGCGGTAACACTGAAGCTTTCTTT
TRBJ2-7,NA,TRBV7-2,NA,CASSLNRRRGSYEQYF,TGTGCCAGCAGCTTAAACCGACGGCGGGGCTCCTACGAGCAGTACTTC
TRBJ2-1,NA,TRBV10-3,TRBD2,CAISERRTSGGANEQFF,TGTGCCATCAGTGAGCGGAGGACTAGCGGGGGGGCCAATGAGCAGTTCTTC